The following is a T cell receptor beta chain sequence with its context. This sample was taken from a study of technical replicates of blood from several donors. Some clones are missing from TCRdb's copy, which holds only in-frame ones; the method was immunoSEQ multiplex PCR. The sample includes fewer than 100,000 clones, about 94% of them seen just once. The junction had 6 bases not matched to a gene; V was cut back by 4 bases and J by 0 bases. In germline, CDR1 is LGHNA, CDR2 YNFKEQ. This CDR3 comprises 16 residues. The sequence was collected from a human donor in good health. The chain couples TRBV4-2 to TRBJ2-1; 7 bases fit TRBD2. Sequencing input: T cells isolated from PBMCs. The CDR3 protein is CASSPRRESSYNEQFF. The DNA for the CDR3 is TGTGCCAGCAGCCCGCGGCGGGAGAGCTCCTACAATGAGCAGTTCTTC.